This T cell receptor beta chain is drawn from a study of beta chain features in type 1 diabetes. Naive, central memory, regulatory and stem cell-like memory cells within the CD4+ compartment were sorted using CD45RO/CCR7/CD25/CD127/CD95/CD27. Sequencing targeted expressed TCRB transcripts, as all isolated RNA had been reverse transcribed. The data were produced by immunoSEQ multiplex PCR, yet TCRdb's version contains in-frame clones alone and is incomplete. Among 640,000 or so clones, roughly an eighth were seen once, and the ten largest hold approximately 0.022%. Overall study results and limits: A potential PCR bias toward shorter templates would be equal in patient and control samples. Researchers report that Type 1 diabetes patients had moderately but significantly shorter TCRB CDR3s across all four CD4+ subsets.

The CDR3 consists of 15 residues. The ends were cut back, 3 bases at V and 3 bases at J, with 14 bases in the middle. Per the germline V gene, CDR1 is SGHTA and CDR2 is FQGNSA. This clone was counted a few times. As yet, its antigen is unknown. The chain uses TRBV7-2 and TRBJ1-1; a possible D gene is TRBD1 (6 bases). The sample was naive CD4+ T cells from blood. This TCR came from a man younger than 35 with type 1 diabetes. This chain's CDR3 is CASSFQGTSYTEAFF. CDR3 bases: TGTGCCAGCAGCTTCCAGGGGACTTCCTACACTGAAGCTTTCTTT.